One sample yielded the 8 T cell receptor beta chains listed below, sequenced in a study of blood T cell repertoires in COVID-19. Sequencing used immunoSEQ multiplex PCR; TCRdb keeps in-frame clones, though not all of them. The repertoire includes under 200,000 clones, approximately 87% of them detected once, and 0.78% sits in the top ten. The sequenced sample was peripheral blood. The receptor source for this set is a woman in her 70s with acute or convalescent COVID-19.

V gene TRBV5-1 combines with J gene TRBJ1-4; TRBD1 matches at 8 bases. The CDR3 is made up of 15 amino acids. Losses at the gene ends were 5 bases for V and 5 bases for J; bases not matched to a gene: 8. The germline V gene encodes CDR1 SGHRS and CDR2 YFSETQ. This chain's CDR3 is CASSPGTGHNEKLFF. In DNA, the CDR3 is TGCGCCAGCAGTCCCGGGACAGGCCACAATGAAAAACTGTTTTTT.

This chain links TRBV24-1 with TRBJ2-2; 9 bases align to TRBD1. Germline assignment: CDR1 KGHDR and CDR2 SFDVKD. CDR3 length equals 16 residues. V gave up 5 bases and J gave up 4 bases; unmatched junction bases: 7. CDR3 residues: CATSGAGTGTTGELFF. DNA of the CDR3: TGTGCCACCAGTGGCGCCGGGACAGGGACCACCGGGGAGCTGTTTTTT.

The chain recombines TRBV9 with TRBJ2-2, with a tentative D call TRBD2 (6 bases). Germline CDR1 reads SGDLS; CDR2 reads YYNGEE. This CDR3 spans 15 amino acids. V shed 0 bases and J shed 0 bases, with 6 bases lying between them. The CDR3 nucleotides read TGTGCCAGCAGCGTAGGCGGGACGAACACCGGGGAGCTGTTTTTT. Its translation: CASSVGGTNTGELFF.

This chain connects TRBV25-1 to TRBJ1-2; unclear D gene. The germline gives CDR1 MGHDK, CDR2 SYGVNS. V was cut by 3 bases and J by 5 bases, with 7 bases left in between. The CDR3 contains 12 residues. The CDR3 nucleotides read TGTGCCAGCAGTGATACCGGGTATGGCTACACCTTC. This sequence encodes CASSDTGYGYTF.

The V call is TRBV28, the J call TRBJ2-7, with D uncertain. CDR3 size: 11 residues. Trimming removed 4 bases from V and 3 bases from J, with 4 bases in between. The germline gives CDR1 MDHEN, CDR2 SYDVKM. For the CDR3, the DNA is TGTGCCAGCAGTTCCATCTACGAGCAGTACTTC. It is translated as CASSSIYEQYF. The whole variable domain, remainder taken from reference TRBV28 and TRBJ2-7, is DVKVTQSSRYLVKRTGEKVFLECVQDMDHENMFWYRQDPGLGLRLIYFSYDVKMKEKGDIPEGYSVSREKKERFSLILESASTNQTSMYLCASSSIYEQYFGPGTRLTVT.

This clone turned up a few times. The CDR3 coding sequence is TGTGCCAGCAGCCAGGGACTCGGGCCGCACTCCTACGAGCAGTACTTC. Encoded protein: CASSQGLGPHSYEQYF. This chain uses TRBV11-2 with TRBJ2-7, with D perhaps TRBD2 (6 bases). The V gene's germline CDR1 is SGHAT and CDR2 FQNNGV. This CDR3 contains 16 residues. V was trimmed by 5 bases and J by 0 bases, leaving 17 bases between them.

As DNA, the CDR3 is TGCGCCAGCAGCCCGGGGCCAGGGGGGTGGCCCCAGCATTTT. Translation gives CASSPGPGGWPQHF. This rearrangement joins TRBV5-1 to TRBJ1-5, with 7 bases identical to TRBD1. The ends lost 4 bases at V and 9 bases at J; junction bases unmatched: 10. Germline V lookup: CDR1 SGHRS, CDR2 YFSETQ. The CDR3 loop spans 14 amino acids.

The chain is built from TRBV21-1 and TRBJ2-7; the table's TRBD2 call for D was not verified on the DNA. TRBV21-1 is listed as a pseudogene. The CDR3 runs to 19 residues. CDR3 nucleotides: TGTGCCAGCAGCAAGAAGGGTGGACTAGCGGGAGTAAAGTCCTACGAGCAGTACTTC. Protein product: CASSKKGGLAGVKSYEQYF.